This T cell receptor (beta chain) was obtained from a study of blood T cell repertoires in COVID-19. Across the study: COVID-19 samples, acute and convalescent, were from the United States, Italy and Spain. T cells, B-cell-depleted T cells, or PBMCs supplied cDNA or gDNA.

Original analysis: Amplification of reference gene primers was used by the study to estimate nucleated cell counts. Only in-frame clones appear in the TCRdb table, and some are missing; sequencing was by immunoSEQ multiplex PCR. That table gives V, J and clone size, and the DNA gave D and trimming. The table includes around 93,000 clones, around nine tenths detected once. The length of the CDR3 is 15 residues. The V gene's germline CDR1 is SGDLS and CDR2 YYNGEE. Trimming removed 3 bases from V and 7 bases from J; junction bases left unmatched: 4. The sequenced sample was peripheral blood. The sequence was collected from an older man with acute or convalescent COVID-19. This chain links TRBV9 with TRBJ1-4; 12 bases match TRBD1. For the CDR3, the DNA is TGTGCCAGCAGCGCGCTGGGACAGGGGGCTGAAAAACTGTTTTTT. Protein product: CASSALGQGAEKLFF. The entire variable domain, with the rest obtained from reference TRBV9 and TRBJ1-4, is as follows: DSGVTQTPKHLITATGQRVTLRCSPRSGDLSVYWYQQSLDQGLQFLIQYYNGEERAKGNILERFSAQQFPDLHSELNLSSLELGDSALYFCASSALGQGAEKLFFGSGTQLSVL.